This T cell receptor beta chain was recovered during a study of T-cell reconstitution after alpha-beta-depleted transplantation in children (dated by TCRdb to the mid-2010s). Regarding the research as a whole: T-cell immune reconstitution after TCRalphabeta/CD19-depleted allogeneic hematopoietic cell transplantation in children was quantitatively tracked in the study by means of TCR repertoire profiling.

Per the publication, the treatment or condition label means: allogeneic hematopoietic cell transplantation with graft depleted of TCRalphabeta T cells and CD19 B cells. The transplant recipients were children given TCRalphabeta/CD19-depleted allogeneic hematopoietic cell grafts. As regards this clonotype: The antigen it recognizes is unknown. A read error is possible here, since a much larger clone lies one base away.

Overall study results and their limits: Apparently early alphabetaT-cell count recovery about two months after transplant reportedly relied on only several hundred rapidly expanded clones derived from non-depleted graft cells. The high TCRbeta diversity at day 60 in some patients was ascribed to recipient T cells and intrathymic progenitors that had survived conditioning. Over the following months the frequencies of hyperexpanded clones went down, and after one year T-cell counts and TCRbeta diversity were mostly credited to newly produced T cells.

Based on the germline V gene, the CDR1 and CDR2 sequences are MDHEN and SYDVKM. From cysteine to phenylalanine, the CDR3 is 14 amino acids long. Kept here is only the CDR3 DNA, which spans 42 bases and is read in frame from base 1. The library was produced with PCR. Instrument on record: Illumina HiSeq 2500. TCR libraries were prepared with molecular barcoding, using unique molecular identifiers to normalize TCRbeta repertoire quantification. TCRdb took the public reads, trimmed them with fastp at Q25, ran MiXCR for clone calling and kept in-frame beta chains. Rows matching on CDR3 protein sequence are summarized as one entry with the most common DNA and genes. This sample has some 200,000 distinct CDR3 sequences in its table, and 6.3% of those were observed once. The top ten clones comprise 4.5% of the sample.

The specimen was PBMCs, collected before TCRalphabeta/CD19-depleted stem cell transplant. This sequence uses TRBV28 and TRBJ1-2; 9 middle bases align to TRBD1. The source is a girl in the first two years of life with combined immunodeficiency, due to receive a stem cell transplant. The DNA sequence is TGTGGCAGCCGAAAACAGGGGGCAGAATATGGCTACACCTTC. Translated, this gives CGSRKQGAEYGYTF.